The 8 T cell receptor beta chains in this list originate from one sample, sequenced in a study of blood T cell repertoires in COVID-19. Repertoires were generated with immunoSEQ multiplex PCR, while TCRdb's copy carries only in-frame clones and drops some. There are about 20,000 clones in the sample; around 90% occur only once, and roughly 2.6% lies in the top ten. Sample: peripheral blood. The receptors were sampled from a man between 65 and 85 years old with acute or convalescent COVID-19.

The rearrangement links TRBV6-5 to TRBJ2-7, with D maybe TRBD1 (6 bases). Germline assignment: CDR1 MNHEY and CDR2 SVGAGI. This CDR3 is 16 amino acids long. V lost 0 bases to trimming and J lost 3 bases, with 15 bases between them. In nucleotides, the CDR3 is TGTGCCAGCAGTTACTCTGGGACAACCGCCTTCTACGAGCAGTACTTC. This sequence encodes CASSYSGTTAFYEQYF.

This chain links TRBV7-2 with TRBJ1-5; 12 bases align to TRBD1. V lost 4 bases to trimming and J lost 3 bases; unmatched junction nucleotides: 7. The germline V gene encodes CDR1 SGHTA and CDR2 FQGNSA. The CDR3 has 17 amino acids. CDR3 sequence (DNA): TGTGCCAGCAGCTCATCCGGGACAGGGGGCTCCAATCAGCCCCAGCATTTT. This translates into CASSSSGTGGSNQPQHF. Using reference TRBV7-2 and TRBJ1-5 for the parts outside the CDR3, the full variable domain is GAGVSQSPSNKVTEKGKDVELRCDPISGHTALYWYRQSLGQGLEFLIYFQGNSAPDKSGLPSDRFSAERTGGSVSTLTIQRTQQEDSAVYLCASSSSGTGGSNQPQHFGDGTRLSIL.

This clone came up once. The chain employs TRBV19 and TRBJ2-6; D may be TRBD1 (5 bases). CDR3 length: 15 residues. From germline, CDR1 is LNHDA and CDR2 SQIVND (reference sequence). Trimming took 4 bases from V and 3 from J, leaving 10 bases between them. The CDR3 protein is CASSKGSGGANVLTF. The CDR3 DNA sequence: TGTGCCAGTAGTAAGGGGTCGGGTGGGGCCAACGTCCTGACTTTC.

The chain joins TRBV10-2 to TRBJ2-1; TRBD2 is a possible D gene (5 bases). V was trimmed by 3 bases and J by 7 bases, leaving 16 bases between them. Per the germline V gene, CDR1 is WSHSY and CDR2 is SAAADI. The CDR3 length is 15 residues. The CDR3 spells CASSEVANLVNEQFF. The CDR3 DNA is TGCGCCAGCAGTGAAGTAGCGAATTTGGTTAATGAGCAGTTCTTC.

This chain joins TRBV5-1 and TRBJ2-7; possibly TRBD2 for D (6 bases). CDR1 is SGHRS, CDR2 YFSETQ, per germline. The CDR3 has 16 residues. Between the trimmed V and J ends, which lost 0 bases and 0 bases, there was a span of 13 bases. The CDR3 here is CASSLGGLATSYEQYF. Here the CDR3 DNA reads TGCGCCAGCAGCTTGGGTGGTCTAGCGACCTCCTACGAGCAGTACTTC.

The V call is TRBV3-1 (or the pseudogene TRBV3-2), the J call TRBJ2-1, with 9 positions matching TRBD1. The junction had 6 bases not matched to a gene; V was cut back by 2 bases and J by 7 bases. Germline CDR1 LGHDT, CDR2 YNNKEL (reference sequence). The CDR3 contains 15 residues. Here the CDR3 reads CASSQTGTGMNEQFF. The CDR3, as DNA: TGTGCCAGCAGCCAAACCGGGACAGGGATGAATGAGCAGTTCTTC.

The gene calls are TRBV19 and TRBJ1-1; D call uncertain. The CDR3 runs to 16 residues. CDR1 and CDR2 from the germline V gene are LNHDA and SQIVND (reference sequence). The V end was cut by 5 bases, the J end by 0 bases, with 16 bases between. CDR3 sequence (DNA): TGTGCCAGTAGTCCCCCCTCGGGATCCATGAACACTGAAGCTTTCTTT. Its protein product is CASSPPSGSMNTEAFF. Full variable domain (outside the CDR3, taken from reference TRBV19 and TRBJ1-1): DGGITQSPKYLFRKEGQNVTLSCEQNLNHDAMYWYRQDPGQGLRLIYYSQIVNDFQKGDIAEGYSVSREKKESFPLTVTSAQKNPTAFYLCASSPPSGSMNTEAFFGQGTRLTVV.

The DNA of the CDR3 is TGTGCCACCAGTGACGTGACTAGCGGTTATTACAATGAGCAGTTCTTC. Amino acids: CATSDVTSGYYNEQFF. The chain combines TRBV24-1 with TRBJ2-1, with 9 bases matching TRBD2. Trimming at V came to 4 bases and at J to 4 bases, leaving 7 bases not matched to a gene. The CDR3 spans 16 residues. From germline, CDR1 is KGHDR and CDR2 SFDVKD.